This record concerns one TCR beta chain sequence. Its matching antigen is unknown. 5'RACE template switching with UMIs produced the TCR beta cDNA. TCRdb re-called the 5' RACE reads and shows each CDR3 protein once, DNA omitted. The sample holds about 380,000 distinct CDR3 sequences. These data belong to a study of T cells expressing NK-cell markers. About the research overall: The study sequenced eight donors, seven HCMV-seropositive and one seronegative.

Study findings and constraints: Roughly 6 of the donors carried dominant NKG2C+ clonotypes that took up 1.0-7.0% of their CD8+ T cells.

This TCR derives from a man aged 18-69 years in good health. The sequenced sample consisted of blood T cells: a sorted CD56 or NKG2C T cell subset, CD4+ or CD8+ T cells, or bulk PBMC T cells (not recorded which).

The chain's CDR3 is CASSPRGINSNEQFF. V gene TRBV7-2 combines with J gene TRBJ2-1; checking the TCRdb D call of TRBD1 is not possible without DNA. Germline CDR1 SGHTA, CDR2 FQGNSA. CDR3 size: 15 residues.